This TCR beta chain was identified in a study of shared clonotypes between healthy human individuals. Germline loops: CDR1 LNHDA, CDR2 SQIVND (reference sequence). The CDR3 is 14 residues long. V was clipped by 5 bases and J by 8 bases, with 15 bases between them. In the authors' methods: Quality scores were absent from the junction-only immunoSEQ sequences, so filtering differed. Data came from immunoSEQ multiplex PCR; TCRdb stores just in-frame clones and leaves some out. D and trimming were read from the DNA, whereas the V and J calls and clone size are those reported in that table. This table holds some 490,000 clones, about 72% found once. In this sample, this clone turned up a few times. Some 92 million PBMCs per unsorted sample were used for genomic DNA.

The source is a woman aged 40 to 50 in good health. Some clones in this sample may be carry-over from other donors' samples. Sequencing used PBMCs. This chain connects TRBV19 to TRBJ2-2, with D unresolved. The CDR3 DNA sequence: TGTGCCAGTAGTCATCTTATAGGCGCGGGGGAGCTGTTTTTT. It encodes CASSHLIGAGELFF.